This T cell receptor (beta chain) was obtained from a study of blood T cell repertoires in COVID-19. Study information: The United States, Italy and Spain were the sources of the acute and convalescent COVID-19 samples. Sources were T cells, B-cell-depleted T cells, or PBMCs; the material itself was cDNA or gDNA.

Per the original methods: Reference gene primer amplification gave estimated nucleated cell counts. Repertoires were generated with immunoSEQ multiplex PCR, while TCRdb's copy carries only in-frame clones and drops some. V and J calls and clone size are those listed in that table; D and trimming were worked out from the DNA. The data hold a few hundred thousand clones, with approximately 90% observed a single time. The CDR3 is 12 amino acids. Germline CDR1 is SEHNR and CDR2 is FQNEAQ (reference sequence). V lost 2 bases to trimming and J lost 7 bases, with 8 bases between them. Cohorts were determined from participant-reported clinical history.

The sequencing input was PBMCs or T cells enriched from blood (not recorded which). The origin of this receptor is a man between 18 and 35 years old who had recovered from COVID-19. The chain links TRBV7-9 to TRBJ1-1; D not certain. CDR3 sequence (DNA): TGTGCCAGCAGCTTATTACAGAGTGAAGCTTTCTTT. It yields the protein CASSLLQSEAFF.